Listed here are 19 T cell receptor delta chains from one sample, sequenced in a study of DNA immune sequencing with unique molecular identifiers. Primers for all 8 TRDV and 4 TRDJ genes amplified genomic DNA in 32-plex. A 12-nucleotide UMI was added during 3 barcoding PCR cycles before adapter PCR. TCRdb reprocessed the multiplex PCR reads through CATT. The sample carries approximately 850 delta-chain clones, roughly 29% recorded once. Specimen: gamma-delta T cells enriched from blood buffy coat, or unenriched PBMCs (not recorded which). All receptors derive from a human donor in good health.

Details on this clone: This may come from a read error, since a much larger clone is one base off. CDR3 in DNA: TGTGCTCTTGGGGAACTTCTGCCTTCCTACCAACTGGCGGACTCGTACACCGATAAACTCATCTTT. It specifies CALGELLPSYQLADSYTDKLIF. The chain links TRDV1 to TRDJ1; 9 bases match TRDD2. Losses at the gene ends were 0 bases for V and 0 bases for J; bases not matched to a gene: 20. There are 22 residues in the CDR3. Per germline, CDR1 TSWWSYY and CDR2 QGS.

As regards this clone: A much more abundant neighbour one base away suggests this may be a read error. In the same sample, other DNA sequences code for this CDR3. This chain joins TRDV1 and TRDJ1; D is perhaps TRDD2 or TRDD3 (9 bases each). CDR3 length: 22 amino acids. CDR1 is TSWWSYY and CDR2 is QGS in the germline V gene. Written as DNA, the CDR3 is TGTGCTCTTGGGGAACTTCTGCCTTCCTACCAACTGGGGGACTCGTACACCGATAAACTAATCTTT. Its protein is CALGELLPSYQLGDSYTDKLIF.

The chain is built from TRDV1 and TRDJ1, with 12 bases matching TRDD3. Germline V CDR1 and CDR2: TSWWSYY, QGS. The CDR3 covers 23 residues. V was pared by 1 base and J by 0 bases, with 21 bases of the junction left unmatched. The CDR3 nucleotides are TGTGCTCTTGGGGAACAAACTCGGTACTGGGGGATACAGGGGGTCACGTACACCGATAAACTCATCTTT. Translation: CALGEQTRYWGIQGVTYTDKLIF.

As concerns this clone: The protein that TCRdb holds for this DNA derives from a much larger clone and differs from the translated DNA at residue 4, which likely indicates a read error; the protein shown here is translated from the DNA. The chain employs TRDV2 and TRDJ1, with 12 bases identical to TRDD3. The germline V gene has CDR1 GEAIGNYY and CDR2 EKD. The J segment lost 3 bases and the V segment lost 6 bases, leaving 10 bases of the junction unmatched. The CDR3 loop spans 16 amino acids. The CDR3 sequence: CACNKLGDTQADKLIF. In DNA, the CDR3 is TGTGCCTGTAACAAGCTGGGGGATACGCAGGCCGATAAACTCATCTTT.

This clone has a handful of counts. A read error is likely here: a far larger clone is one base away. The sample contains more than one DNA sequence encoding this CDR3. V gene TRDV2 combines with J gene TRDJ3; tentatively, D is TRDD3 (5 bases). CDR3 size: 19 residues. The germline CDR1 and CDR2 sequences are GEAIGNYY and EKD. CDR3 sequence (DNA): TGTGCTTGTGACACCGTAGGGATGCTCAGCTCCTGGGACACCCGACAGATGTTTTTC. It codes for CACDTVGMLSSWDTRQMFF.

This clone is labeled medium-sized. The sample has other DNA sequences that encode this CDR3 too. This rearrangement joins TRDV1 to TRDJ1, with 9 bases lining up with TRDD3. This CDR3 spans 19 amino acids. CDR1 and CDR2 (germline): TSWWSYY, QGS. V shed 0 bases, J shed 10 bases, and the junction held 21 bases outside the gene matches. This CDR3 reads CALGELSPVLGDLRGLLIF. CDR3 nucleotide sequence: TGTGCTCTTGGGGAACTCTCCCCGGTACTGGGGGACCTGCGCGGGTTACTCATCTTT.

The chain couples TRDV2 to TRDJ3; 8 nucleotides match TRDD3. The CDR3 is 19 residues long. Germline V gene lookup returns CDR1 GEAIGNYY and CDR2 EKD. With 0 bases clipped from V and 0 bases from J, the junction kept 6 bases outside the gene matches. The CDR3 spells CACDTGSWGSSWDTRQMFF. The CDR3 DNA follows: TGTGCCTGTGACACCGGTAGCTGGGGGAGCTCCTGGGACACCCGACAGATGTTTTTC.

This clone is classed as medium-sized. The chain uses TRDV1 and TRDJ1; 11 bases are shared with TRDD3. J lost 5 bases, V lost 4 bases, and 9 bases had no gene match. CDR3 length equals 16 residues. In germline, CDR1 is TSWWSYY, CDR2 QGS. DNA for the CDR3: TGTGCTCTTGGGGGCTATGGGGGATACGCGGTGGATAAACTCATCTTT. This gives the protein CALGGYGGYAVDKLIF.

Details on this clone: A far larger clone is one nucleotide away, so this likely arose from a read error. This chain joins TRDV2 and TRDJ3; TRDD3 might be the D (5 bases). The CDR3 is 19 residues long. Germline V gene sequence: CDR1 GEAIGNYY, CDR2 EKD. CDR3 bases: TGTGCCTGTGACCAAATCAAGGAGGAGCCCTCCTGGGAAACCCGACAGATGTTTTTC. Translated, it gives CACDQIKEEPSWETRQMFF.

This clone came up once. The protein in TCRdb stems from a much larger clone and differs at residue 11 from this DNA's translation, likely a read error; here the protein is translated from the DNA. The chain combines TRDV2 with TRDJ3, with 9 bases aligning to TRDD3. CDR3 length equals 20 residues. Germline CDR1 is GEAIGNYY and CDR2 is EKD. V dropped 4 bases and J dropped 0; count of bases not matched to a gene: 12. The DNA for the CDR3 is TGTGCCTGTGATCCCATTGTACTGGGGGAATGCTCCTGGGACACCCGACAGATGTTTTTC. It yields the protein CACDPIVLGECSWDTRQMFF.

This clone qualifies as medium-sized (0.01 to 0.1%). CDR3 protein: CAASLHWGEYTDKLIF. The CDR3 DNA reads as TGTGCAGCAAGCTTACACTGGGGGGAGTACACCGATAAACTCATCTTT. The rearrangement joins TRAV29/DV5 to TRDJ1, with 8 positions matching TRDD3. This CDR3 region has 16 residues. CDR1 and CDR2 (germline): NSMFDY, ISSIKDK. After removal of 1 base from V and 0 bases from J, the junction contained 8 bases not matched to a gene.

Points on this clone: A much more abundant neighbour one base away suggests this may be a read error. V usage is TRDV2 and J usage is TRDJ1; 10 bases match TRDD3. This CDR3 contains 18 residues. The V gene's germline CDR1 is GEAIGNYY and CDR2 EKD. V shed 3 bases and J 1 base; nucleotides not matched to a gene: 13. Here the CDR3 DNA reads TGTGCCTGTGACCTTCTGGGGGATATGCTTCTTACCACCGATAAACTCATCTTT. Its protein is CACDLLGDMLLTTDKLIF.

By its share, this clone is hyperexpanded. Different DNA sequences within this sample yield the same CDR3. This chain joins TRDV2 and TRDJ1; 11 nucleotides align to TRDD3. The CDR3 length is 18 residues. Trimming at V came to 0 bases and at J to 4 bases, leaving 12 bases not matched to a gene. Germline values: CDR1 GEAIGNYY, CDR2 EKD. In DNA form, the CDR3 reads TGTGCCTGTGACACCGTAACCACACTGGGGGATAATGGCGATAAACTCATCTTT. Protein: CACDTVTTLGDNGDKLIF.

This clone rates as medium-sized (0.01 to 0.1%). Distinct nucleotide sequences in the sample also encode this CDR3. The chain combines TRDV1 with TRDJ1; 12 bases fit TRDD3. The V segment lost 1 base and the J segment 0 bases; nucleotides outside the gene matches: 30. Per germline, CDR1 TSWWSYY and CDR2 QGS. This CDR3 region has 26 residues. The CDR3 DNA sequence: TGTGCTCTTGGGGAACGGAGGTCCTACGTGCTCTGGGGGATACGGGCGAGGAGTTGGTACACCGATAAACTCATCTTT. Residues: CALGERRSYVLWGIRARSWYTDKLIF.

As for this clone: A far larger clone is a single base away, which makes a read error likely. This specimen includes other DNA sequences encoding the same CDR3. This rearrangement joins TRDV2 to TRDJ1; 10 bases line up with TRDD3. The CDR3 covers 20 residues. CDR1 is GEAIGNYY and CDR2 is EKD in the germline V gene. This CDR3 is CACDPVLGDAKGRGPDKLIF. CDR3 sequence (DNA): TGTGCGTGTGACCCCGTACTGGGGGATGCGAAAGGGAGAGGACCCGATAAACTCATCTTT.

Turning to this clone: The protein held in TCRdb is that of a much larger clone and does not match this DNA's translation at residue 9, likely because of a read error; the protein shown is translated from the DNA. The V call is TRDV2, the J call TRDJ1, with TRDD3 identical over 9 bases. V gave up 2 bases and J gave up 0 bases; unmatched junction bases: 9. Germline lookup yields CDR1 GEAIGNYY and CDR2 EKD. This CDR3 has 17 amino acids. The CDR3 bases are TGTGCCTGTGACAAACTGGGGGACACCCCCTACACCGATAAACTCATCTTT. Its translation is CACDKLGDTPYTDKLIF.

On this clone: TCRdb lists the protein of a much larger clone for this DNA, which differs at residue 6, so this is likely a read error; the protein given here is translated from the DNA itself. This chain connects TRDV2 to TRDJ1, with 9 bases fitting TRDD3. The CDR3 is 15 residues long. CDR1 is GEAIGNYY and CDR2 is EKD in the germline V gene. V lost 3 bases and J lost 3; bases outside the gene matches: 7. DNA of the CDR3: TGTGCCTGTGACCCAATGGGGGATAAATCCGATAAACTCATCTTT. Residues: CACDPMGDKSDKLIF.

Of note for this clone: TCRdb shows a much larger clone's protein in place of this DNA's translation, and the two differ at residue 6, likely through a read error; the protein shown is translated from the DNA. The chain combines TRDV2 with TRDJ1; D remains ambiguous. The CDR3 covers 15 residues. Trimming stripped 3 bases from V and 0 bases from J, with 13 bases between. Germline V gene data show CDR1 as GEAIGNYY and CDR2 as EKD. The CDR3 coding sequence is TGTGCCTGTGACGGCGGCGGTGCAAACACCGATAAACTCATCTTT. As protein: CACDGGGANTDKLIF.

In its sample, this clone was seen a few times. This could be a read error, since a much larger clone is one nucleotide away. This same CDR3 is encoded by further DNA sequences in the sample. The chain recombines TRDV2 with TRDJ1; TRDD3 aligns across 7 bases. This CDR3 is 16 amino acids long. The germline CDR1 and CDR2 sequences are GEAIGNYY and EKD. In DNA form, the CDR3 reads TGTGCCTGTGACACCGTTGGGGGAAGGGACACCGATAAACTCATTTTT. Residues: CACDTVGGRDTDKLIF.